These 16 T cell receptor beta chains originate from one sample sequenced in a study of blood T cell repertoires in COVID-19. Profiled with immunoSEQ multiplex PCR; TCRdb holds only in-frame clones, not every one. The table records about 50,000 clones, roughly 89% of them present only once. The sequenced sample consisted of peripheral blood. Receptors originate from a woman at least 80 years old with acute or convalescent COVID-19.

This clone was counted a single time. The chain employs TRBV5-4 and TRBJ2-1; the match to TRBD2 covers 11 bases. CDR1 is SGHNT and CDR2 is YYREEE in the germline V gene (reference sequence). This CDR3 comprises 16 residues. Trimming at V came to 4 bases and at J to 8 bases, leaving 11 bases not matched to a gene. The CDR3 coding sequence is TGTGCCAGCAGCAAGCAAACTAGCGGGGGTGTCGATGAGCAGTTCTTC. Amino acids: CASSKQTSGGVDEQFF.

The chain's CDR3 is CASSVVPGGQPDTQYF. For the CDR3, the DNA is TGTGCCAGCAGCGTAGTTCCGGGGGGGCAGCCAGATACGCAGTATTTT. The genes are TRBV9 and TRBJ2-3; 8 bases line up with TRBD2. CDR1 is SGDLS and CDR2 is YYNGEE in the germline V gene. V lost 0 bases to trimming and J lost 4 bases; unmatched junction nucleotides: 7. The CDR3 is 16 residues long.

The rearrangement uses TRBV5-4 and TRBJ2-2; 7 nucleotides align to TRBD2. Germline-derived CDR1 and CDR2 are SGHNT and YYREEE (reference sequence). The length of the CDR3 is 14 residues. The V gene end was trimmed by 0 bases and the J gene end by 6 bases; junction bases not matched to a gene: 2. The DNA for the CDR3 is TGTGCCAGCAGCTTGGTAGGGAGGGCCGGGGAGCTGTTTTTT. Protein product: CASSLVGRAGELFF.

The V gene is TRBV5-1, the J gene TRBJ1-1; tentative D call: TRBD1 (5 bases). Trimming left V 5 bases short and J 0 bases short, with 11 bases between. Germline loops: CDR1 SGHRS, CDR2 YFSETQ. There are 14 residues in the CDR3. The CDR3 reads CASRTDLMNTEAFF. The CDR3 DNA sequence: TGCGCCAGCAGGACAGATCTCATGAACACTGAAGCTTTCTTT.

The chain has TRBV7-2 and TRBJ2-3; the match to TRBD2 covers 10 bases. The CDR3 has 16 amino acids. V gave up 2 bases and J gave up 5 bases; unmatched junction bases: 7. From germline, CDR1 is SGHTA and CDR2 FQGNSA. CDR3: CASSLRVAGGRDTQYF. The CDR3 region has the DNA TGTGCCAGCAGCTTAAGGGTAGCGGGGGGCCGAGATACGCAGTATTTT. Based on the CDR3 plus reference TRBV7-2 and TRBJ2-3, the full variable domain is GAGVSQSPSNKVTEKGKDVELRCDPISGHTALYWYRQSLGQGLEFLIYFQGNSAPDKSGLPSDRFSAERTGGSVSTLTIQRTQQEDSAVYLCASSLRVAGGRDTQYFGPGTRLTVL.

The gene calls are TRBV5-1 and TRBJ2-7; TRBD2 agrees at 8 bases. Germline trimming cut 5 bases from V and 6 bases from J; bases unmatched to any gene: 10. This CDR3 has 14 residues. Germline V gene sequence: CDR1 SGHRS, CDR2 YFSETQ. The CDR3 DNA sequence: TGCGCCAGCAGAGTGACTAGCGCAGGGGTCGAGCAGTACTTC. Its protein is CASRVTSAGVEQYF.

CDR3 protein: CASSRGGWYNEQFF. The CDR3 nucleotides are TGTGCCAGCAGCCGGGGGGGCTGGTACAATGAGCAGTTCTTC. The chain employs TRBV28 and TRBJ2-1; 8 bases line up with TRBD2. The CDR3 runs to 14 residues. Germline trimming cut 6 bases from V and 4 bases from J; bases unmatched to any gene: 5. CDR1 is MDHEN, CDR2 SYDVKM, per germline.

This clone came up a few times. The CDR3 loop is CASSPNGGGFPDTQYF. CDR3 nucleotide sequence: TGTGCCAGCAGCCCCAACGGCGGGGGGTTCCCAGATACGCAGTATTTT. The chain uses TRBV7-2 and TRBJ2-3; 8 nucleotides line up with TRBD2. The CDR3 length is 16 residues. The V gene end was trimmed by 5 bases and the J gene end by 4 bases; junction bases not matched to a gene: 11. Germline V lookup: CDR1 SGHTA, CDR2 FQGNSA.

The gene calls are TRBV7-9 and TRBJ1-4; possible D gene TRBD1, 5 bases. Germline loops: CDR1 SEHNR, CDR2 FQNEAQ (reference sequence). V lost 5 bases, J lost 0 bases, and 7 bases lay in between. The CDR3 has 14 amino acids. CDR3 region: CASSLTATNEKLFF. The CDR3 nucleotides read TGTGCCAGCAGCCTGACAGCAACTAATGAAAAACTGTTTTTT.

This chain connects TRBV7-2 to TRBJ2-5, with a weak D call TRBD2 (6 bases). The length of the CDR3 is 14 residues. Trimming removed 2 bases from V and 5 bases from J, with 12 bases in between. Germline CDR1 SGHTA, CDR2 FQGNSA. The CDR3 DNA reads TGTGCCAGCAGCTTAAACGCGGGGACGGAGACCCAGTACTTC. It codes for CASSLNAGTETQYF.

The gene calls are TRBV7-9 and TRBJ1-1; 11 nucleotides agree with TRBD1. CDR3 length equals 16 residues. The germline V gene encodes CDR1 SEHNR and CDR2 FQNEAQ (reference sequence). The V gene end was trimmed by 1 base and the J gene end by 6 bases; junction bases not matched to a gene: 7. DNA of the CDR3: TGTGCCAGCAGCTTAGGGGACAGGGGGTTGGGTGCTGAAGCTTTCTTT. This codes for CASSLGDRGLGAEAFF. Full variable domain (rest looked up from reference TRBV7-9 and TRBJ1-1): DTGVSQNPRHKITKRGQNVTFRCDPISEHNRLYWYRQTLGQGPEFLTYFQNEAQLEKSRLLSDRFSAERPKGSFSTLEIQRTEQGDSAMYLCASSLGDRGLGAEAFFGQGTRLTVV.

The chain has TRBV19 and TRBJ1-2, with no clear D. The CDR3 has 15 amino acids. The V and J ends lost 4 bases and 6 bases respectively, with 18 bases between them. Germline CDR1 reads LNHDA; CDR2 reads SQIVND (reference sequence). CDR3 amino acids: CASSRSAALTNGYTF. CDR3 in DNA: TGTGCCAGTAGTAGAAGCGCGGCACTAACTAATGGCTACACCTTC.

This sequence joins TRBV6-6 and TRBJ1-2; maybe TRBD1 (5 bases). CDR3 length: 18 amino acids. The germline V gene encodes CDR1 MNHNY and CDR2 SVGAGI (reference sequence). The V end was cut by 5 bases, the J end by 2 bases, with 24 bases between. The DNA of the CDR3 is TGTGCCAGCAGTCCCCGTCGGCGGGACGGCTGGGGAAACTATGGCTACACCTTC. Protein product: CASSPRRRDGWGNYGYTF.

This sequence joins TRBV6-4 and TRBJ2-3, with 7 bases that match TRBD1. With 4 bases clipped from V and 4 bases from J, the junction kept 2 bases outside the gene matches. This CDR3 contains 13 residues. Germline assignment: CDR1 MRHNA and CDR2 SNTAGT. The CDR3 is CASSGQGADTQYF. The CDR3 region has the DNA TGTGCCAGCAGTGGACAGGGAGCAGATACGCAGTATTTT.

The chain has TRBV28 and TRBJ1-1; D possibly corresponds to TRBD1 (5 bases). CDR1 is MDHEN and CDR2 is SYDVKM in the germline V gene. With 3 bases removed from V and 1 base from J, the gap between germline ends came to 18 bases. This CDR3 has 17 residues. Written as DNA, the CDR3 is TGTGCCAGCAGTTTGGTTTGGGGGGGAACTACGAACACTGAAGCTTTCTTT. Translating gives CASSLVWGGTTNTEAFF.

This rearrangement joins TRBV6-6 to TRBJ2-7, with 7 bases lining up with TRBD1. The CDR3 extends over 16 amino acids. Trimming at V came to 2 bases and at J to 6 bases, leaving 13 bases not matched to a gene. The germline CDR1 and CDR2 sequences are MNHNY and SVGAGI (reference sequence). The CDR3 is CASSYPGLTGQVEQYF. CDR3 DNA: TGTGCCAGCAGTTACCCAGGATTGACAGGGCAGGTCGAGCAGTACTTC.